This TCR beta chain is from a study of blood T cell repertoires in COVID-19. Looking at the study overall: The samples span acute and convalescent COVID-19 from the United States, Italy and Spain. PBMCs, B-cell-depleted T cells, or T cells provided the cDNA or gDNA that made up the material.

Generated by immunoSEQ multiplex PCR, the TCRdb table keeps only in-frame clones and is missing some. This sample has 200,000 to 250,000 clones, with just under 90% found just once. Germline V lookup: CDR1 SGHTA, CDR2 FQGNSA. Trimming cost V 3 bases and J 7 bases, with 6 bases left between them. CDR3 length: 12 amino acids. Those enrolled, adults aged 18 to 89 years, came from about two dozen US areas. This TCR derives from a man in his fifties or sixties who had been exposed to COVID-19. Sequencing was performed on PBMCs or T cells enriched from blood (not recorded which). The chain combines TRBV7-2 with TRBJ2-2; D is undetermined. The CDR3 DNA reads as TGTGCCAGCAGCTTTTATATCGGGGAGCTGTTTTTT. It encodes CASSFYIGELFF.